This T cell receptor (beta chain) was captured in a study of beta chain features in type 1 diabetes. Germline V gives CDR1 SGHNT, CDR2 YENEEA. The V end lost 5 bases, the J end lost 10 bases, and 16 bases lay between the germline ends. The CDR3 is 13 amino acids. Overall study results and limits: Patients with type 1 diabetes carried fewer insertions and had more deletions at their VDJ junctions. Type 1 diabetes patients showed a moderate but significant shortening of TCRB CDR3s in all four CD4+ subsets.

The entirety of the isolated RNA underwent reverse transcription, so expressed TCRB transcripts were sequenced. Assay used: immunoSEQ multiplex PCR; TCRdb lists only in-frame clones, some missing. The table shows around 160,000 clones, with 6.5% to 8.5% occurring only once. On average, the one heparinised blood draw given by each donor was roughly 100 mL. Isolation of CD4+ naive, central memory, regulatory and stem cell-like memory cells was achieved by sorting via CD45RO/CCR7/CD25/CD127/CD95/CD27. This clone was counted only a few times. Its antigen is unidentified. The chain joins TRBV11-3 to TRBJ2-3; possibly TRBD1 for D (6 bases). Material for sequencing was central memory CD4+ T cells from blood. This receptor was obtained from a woman under 30 with type 1 diabetes. CDR3 region: CASSRDKVGSQYF. DNA of the CDR3: TGTGCCAGCAGCCGGGACAAAGTAGGATCGCAGTATTTT.